Following are 26 T cell receptor beta chains from one sample sequenced in a study of tumor-infiltrating lymphocytes in primary liver carcinoma. Researchers drew blood RNA from unsorted whole blood and extracted germline DNA as well. TCR beta cDNA was made from 450 to 550 ng total RNA with a constant-region primer. Nested multiplex PCR, run for three rounds with slightly modified ARM-PCR, yielded TCR beta libraries. Use of TRBV1-TRBV30 forward primers with a C-beta reverse primer characterized the first two PCR rounds, which lasted about 10 cycles each. TCRdb itself ran the multiplex PCR reads through MiXCR, one entry per CDR3 protein. The table lists approximately 300,000 distinct CDR3 sequences, approximately 65% of them singletons. The sample comprised peripheral blood. The receptors shown here come from a man between 40 and 49 years old with primary liver carcinoma and hepatitis B virus infection.

This clonotype was observed at least ten times. The V call is TRBV6-1, the J call TRBJ2-3; TRBD2 matches at 12 bases. This CDR3 region has 15 residues. V lost 4 bases, J lost 4 bases, and 3 bases stayed unmatched. Germline CDR1 and CDR2: MNHNS and SASEGT. CDR3 loop: CASSVTSGRSDTQYF. The CDR3 nucleotides are TGTGCCAGCAGTGTGACTAGCGGGAGATCAGATACGCAGTATTTT.

The V call is TRBV5-1, the J call TRBJ1-2, with 12 bases matching TRBD1. The CDR3 covers 16 residues. Germline loops: CDR1 SGHRS, CDR2 YFSETQ. V dropped 4 bases and J dropped 8; count of bases not matched to a gene: 12. CDR3 in amino acids: CASSPGTGGATGGYTF. The DNA of the CDR3 is TGCGCCAGCAGCCCCGGGACAGGGGGCGCTACTGGCGGCTACACCTTC.

The rearrangement links TRBV24-1 to TRBJ1-1; unclear D gene. CDR1 and CDR2 (germline): KGHDR, SFDVKD. The CDR3 spans 11 residues. Between the trimmed V and J ends, which lost 5 bases and 4 bases, there was a span of 4 bases. DNA of the CDR3: TGTGCCACCAGTGCTGGCACTGAAGCTTTCTTT. Translated, it gives CATSAGTEAFF.

Notes on this clonotype: One end of the junction fails to match germline, which may point to a read error. The genes are TRBV28 and TRBJ1-6, with 8 bases identical to TRBD1. Germline values: CDR1 MDHEN, CDR2 SYDVKM. The CDR3 consists of 14 residues. CDR3 in amino acids: CASSPRTGRSPPHF. The CDR3 bases are TGTGCCAGCAGTCCCCGGACAGGGCGATCACCCCCCCACTTT. The entire variable domain, with the rest obtained from reference TRBV28 and TRBJ1-6, is as follows: DVKVTQSSRYLVKRTGEKVFLECVQDMDHENMFWYRQDPGLGLRLIYFSYDVKMKEKGDIPEGYSVSREKKERFSLILESASTNQTSMYLCASSPRTGRSPPHFGNGTRLTVT.

The chain links TRBV11-2 to TRBJ2-7, with D possibly matching TRBD1 (6 bases). This CDR3 spans 13 amino acids. Germline CDR1 is SGHAT and CDR2 is FQNNGV. V was pared by 10 bases and J by 7 bases, with 20 bases between. CDR3 region: CAISLAGVGEQYF. For the CDR3, the DNA is TGTGCCATCAGTTTAGCAGGGGTGGGAGAGCAGTACTTC.

Note on this clonotype: Given a much more abundant clone one base away, this may be a read error. The chain joins TRBV6-5 to TRBJ2-7; TRBD1 matches at 9 bases. From germline, CDR1 is MNHEY and CDR2 SVGAGI. The CDR3 sequence is 15 residues long. In DNA form, the CDR3 reads TGTGTCAGCAGGACCGCCGGGACAGGGTCTAAAGAGCAGTACTTC. This gives the protein CVSRTAGTGSKEQYF.

In its sample, this clonotype was seen a few times. The rearrangement joins TRBV4-1 to TRBJ2-2, with D possibly called TRBD1 or TRBD2 (5 bases each). Trimming shortened V by 4 bases and J by 5 bases, and 11 bases separated the two germline ends. The CDR3 has 14 amino acids. Germline V gene sequence: CDR1 MGHRA, CDR2 YSYEKL. The CDR3 DNA reads as TGCGCCAGCAGCCGGAGTGGGGGAACCGGGGAGCTGTTTTTT. This codes for CASSRSGGTGELFF.

Comments on this clonotype: This may stem from a read error, because a much larger clone lies one nucleotide away. The rearrangement joins TRBV6-2 or TRBV6-3 to TRBJ2-7, with TRBD1 matching over 9 bases. This CDR3 contains 15 residues. Germline CDR1 and CDR2: MNHEY and SVGEGT. CDR3 sequence: CAGSYPGTGTYEQYF. CDR3 sequence (DNA): TGTGCCGGCAGTTACCCCGGGACAGGGACCTACGAGCAGTACTTC.

About this clonotype: A single base separates this from a much larger clone, so it may be a read error. This sequence joins TRBV12-3 or TRBV12-4 and TRBJ2-2; 9 nucleotides line up with TRBD1. This CDR3 comprises 15 residues. The CDR3 reads CASSLRTGAAGEPFF. CDR3 nucleotides: TGTGCCAGCAGTTTGAGGACAGGGGCTGCCGGGGAGCCGTTTTTT.

On this clonotype itself: This sequence may be a read error, since a much larger clone differs from it by one base. This chain uses TRBV6-5 with TRBJ2-1; D unresolved. This CDR3 is 14 amino acids long. CDR1 and CDR2 from the germline V gene are MNHEY and SVGAGI. CDR3 nucleotides: TGTGCCAGCAGTATCATCGGTCGGGCCAATGGGCAGTTCTTC. This codes for CASSIIGRANGQFF.

This clonotype is termed medium-sized. The rearrangement links TRBV6-6 to TRBJ2-5; maybe TRBD2 (5 bases). CDR1 and CDR2 (germline): MNHNY, SVGAGI (reference sequence). The CDR3 runs 15 residues. The V and J ends lost 1 base and 2 bases respectively, with 11 bases between them. CDR3 sequence (DNA): TGTGCCAGCAGTTACTTGGGTGGAGGACAAGAGACCCAGTACTTC. The encoded protein is CASSYLGGGQETQYF.

The chain recombines TRBV20-1 with TRBJ1-4; 7 bases are a match to TRBD1. This CDR3 is built from 15 residues. The germline V gene encodes CDR1 DFQATT and CDR2 SNEGSKA (reference sequence). The junction had 9 bases not matched to a gene; V was cut back by 0 bases and J by 8 bases. CDR3 in DNA: TGCAGTGCTAGAGATAACCGGCAGGGGGGAGAAAAACTGTTTTTT. This encodes CSARDNRQGGEKLFF.

With regard to this clonotype: This may arise from a read error, as a much more abundant clone is one base away. Here the CDR3 omits its conserved ending phenylalanine or tryptophan, so a read error is the likely source. This chain connects TRBV6-2 or TRBV6-3 to TRBJ2-2; possibly TRBD2 for D (6 bases). Germline V gene data show CDR1 as MNHEY and CDR2 as SVGEGT. The length of the CDR3 is 17 residues. Deletions cut 7 bases from V and 5 bases from J, with 23 bases between. DNA for the CDR3: TGTGCCAGCACTCTTAGCACCCCGGGACTTATTACCGGGGAGCTGTTTTCT. Encoded protein: CASTLSTPGLITGELFS.

Concerning this clonotype: Mismatch with germline at one junction end may stem from a read error. The chain combines TRBV6-5 with TRBJ1-6; possibly TRBD1 for D (5 bases). Per germline, CDR1 MNHEY and CDR2 SVGAGI. This CDR3 contains 15 residues. CDR3 in DNA: TGTGCCAGCAGTTGCGCCGGGGGGTCTAATTTACCCCTCCACTTT. Its protein is CASSCAGGSNLPLHF.

The V call is TRBV11-2, the J call TRBJ2-1; possible D gene TRBD1, 6 bases. The germline V gene encodes CDR1 SGHAT and CDR2 FQNNGV. This CDR3 is 15 amino acids long. V shed 5 bases and J shed 4 bases, with 15 bases lying between them. CDR3 DNA sequence: TGTGCCAGCAGCCGGAGACGGACAGCGTACAATGAGCAGTTCTTC. Its protein product is CASSRRRTAYNEQFF.

As for this clonotype: A much larger clone lies one base from this, so it may be a read error. The conserved phenylalanine or tryptophan is not found at the CDR3 terminus, so this likely reflects a read error. The chain recombines TRBV10-2 with TRBJ2-4; possibly TRBD1 or TRBD2 for D (5 bases each). The V gene lost 3 bases and the J gene lost 7 bases, with 10 bases spanning the gap. CDR3 length equals 13 residues. Germline V gene sequence: CDR1 WSHSY, CDR2 SAAADI. The CDR3 loop is CASSDWGTNIQYL. The DNA of the CDR3 is TGCGCCAGCAGTGATTGGGGGACGAACATTCAGTACTTA.

Details on this clonotype: One junction end disagrees with the germline gene, perhaps due to a read error. The chain combines TRBV6-6 with TRBJ1-5; D remains unclear. Germline lookup yields CDR1 MNHNY and CDR2 SVGAGI (reference sequence). CDR3 length equals 13 residues. In DNA, the CDR3 is TGTACCAGCGCTTGGGGTGGAAATCAGCCCCAGCATTTT. This sequence encodes CTSAWGGNQPQHF.

This clonotype is a singleton in its sample. The junction differs from germline at one of its ends, possibly a read error. The chain couples TRBV12-3 or TRBV12-4 to TRBJ2-1; D is unclear. The CDR3 length is 13 residues. CDR3: CANSFLEYNEQFF. The CDR3 bases are TGTGCCAACAGTTTTCTAGAGTACAATGAGCAGTTCTTC.

This clonotype was observed at least ten times. The chain joins TRBV4-3 to TRBJ2-1, with a weak D call TRBD2 (6 bases). V was pared by 0 bases and J by 7 bases, with 10 bases between. Germline V CDR1 and CDR2: LGHNA, YSLEER. This CDR3 is 14 amino acids long. The CDR3 DNA reads as TGCGCCAGCAGCCAAGATGGAGGGGAGAATGAGCAGTTCTTC. Residues: CASSQDGGENEQFF.

The sample holds one count of this clonotype. The CDR3 here is CASGQTNSGNTIYF. The DNA of the CDR3 is TGTGCCAGCGGGCAAACAAACTCTGGAAACACCATATATTTT. This sequence joins TRBV25-1 and TRBJ1-3; no firm D call. Per the germline V gene, CDR1 is MGHDK and CDR2 is SYGVNS. The V and J ends lost 8 bases and 0 bases respectively, with 11 bases between them. The length of the CDR3 is 14 residues.

Regarding this clonotype: The junction shows a germline mismatch at one end, possibly a read error. The chain has TRBV11-1 and TRBJ1-6; 8 bases line up with TRBD1. Germline CDR1 reads SGHAT; CDR2 reads FQDESV (reference sequence). CDR3 size: 14 residues. CDR3 loop: CDSSLDRDNSPLRF. The CDR3 nucleotides are TGTGACAGCAGCTTGGACAGGGATAATTCACCCCTCCGCTTT. Filled out from reference TRBV11-1 and TRBJ1-6, the complete variable domain reads EAEVAQSPRYKITEKSQAVAFWCDPISGHATLYWYRQILGQGPELLVQFQDESVVDDSQLPKDRFSAERLKGVDSTLKIQPAELGDSAMYLCDSSLDRDNSPLRFGNGTRLTVT.

Worth noting for this clonotype: This may be a read error: a much more frequent sequence differs by one nucleotide. V gene TRBV29-1 combines with J gene TRBJ2-1, with D possibly matching TRBD2 (6 bases). V shed 7 bases and J shed 7 bases, with 20 bases lying between them. This CDR3 region has 14 residues. Germline CDR1 SQVTM, CDR2 ANQGSEA. In DNA, the CDR3 is TGCAGCGCAAGACTAGTGGGAGGTCGGAATGAGCAGTTCTTC. Translated: CSARLVGGRNEQFF.

The chain combines TRBV11-2 with TRBJ2-2; TRBD2 matches 8 bases. V dropped 3 bases and J dropped 6; count of bases not matched to a gene: 6. The CDR3 runs 15 residues. Looked up from germline, CDR1 is SGHAT and CDR2 is FQNNGV. The CDR3 DNA reads TGTGCCAGCAGCTTTCTCAGCGGGAGCCCCGGGGAGCTGTTTTTT. Amino acid sequence: CASSFLSGSPGELFF. Full variable domain (remainder filled in from reference TRBV11-2 and TRBJ2-2): EAGVAQSPRYKIIEKRQSVAFWCNPISGHATLYWYQQILGQGPKLLIQFQNNGVVDDSQLPKDRFSAERLKGVDSTLKIQPAKLEDSAVYLCASSFLSGSPGELFFGEGSRLTVL.

As regards this clonotype: The junction and the germline gene differ at one end; a read error may be behind it. The chain joins TRBV6-1 to TRBJ2-5; D gene ambiguous. Germline V gene data show CDR1 as MNHNS and CDR2 as SASEGT. The CDR3 totals 12 residues. CDR3 DNA: TGTACCAGCAGTCCGGCGAGAGAGACCCAGTACTTC. This gives the protein CTSSPARETQYF.

This clonotype occurred a few times. The J gene is TRBJ1-5, the V gene TRBV28; no firm D call. The CDR3 sequence is 14 residues long. CDR1 and CDR2 from the germline V gene are MDHEN and SYDVKM. The V end lost 5 bases, the J end lost 6 bases, and 14 bases lay between the germline ends. CDR3 nucleotides: TGTGCCAGCAGTCAACCCAAACGCGTTCAGCCCCAGCATTTT. This translates into CASSQPKRVQPQHF.

The chain employs TRBV5-1 and TRBJ2-3, with D maybe TRBD2 (5 bases). Germline assignment: CDR1 SGHRS and CDR2 YFSETQ. Trimming shortened V by 4 bases and J by 3 bases, and 18 bases separated the two germline ends. The CDR3 has 16 residues. The CDR3 is CASSLDPTRATDTQYF. The CDR3 region has the DNA TGCGCCAGCAGCCTGGACCCAACGAGGGCGACAGATACGCAGTATTTT.